This TCR beta chain is from a study of regulatory T cells in long-lasting Graves disease. Time point in this sample: newly diagnosed GD, antithyroid drugs for less than 3 months. There was RNA extracted from PBMCs, and the TCR library was made from it. iRepertoire HTBI primers and Arm-PCR of CDR3 regions built TCR beta libraries. TCRdb redid the calling of the multiplex PCR reads with MiXCR, one entry per CDR3 protein. This sample yields roughly 400,000 distinct CDR3 sequences, of which 16% are seen a single time; 20% to 25% belongs to the top ten. V lost 5 bases and J lost 6, with 14 bases in between. Germline CDR1 MNHEY, CDR2 SVGEGT. CDR3 length equals 14 residues. The same specimen was also included in a second study, on T cells in Graves' hyperthyroidism and ophthalmopathy. That source adds: Most thyroid clonotypes that were expanded above 0.001 also turned up in blood.

This receptor was taken from a woman under 30 with Graves disease. Sequenced material: peripheral blood mononuclear cells (PBMCs), taken at new diagnosis, from a patient treated with antithyroid drugs. The chain employs TRBV6-2 or TRBV6-3 and TRBJ2-1; TRBD2 might be the D (6 bases). The CDR3 sequence is CASSEHGSFNEQFF. For the CDR3, the DNA is TGTGCCAGCAGTGAACACGGGAGTTTCAATGAGCAGTTCTTC.